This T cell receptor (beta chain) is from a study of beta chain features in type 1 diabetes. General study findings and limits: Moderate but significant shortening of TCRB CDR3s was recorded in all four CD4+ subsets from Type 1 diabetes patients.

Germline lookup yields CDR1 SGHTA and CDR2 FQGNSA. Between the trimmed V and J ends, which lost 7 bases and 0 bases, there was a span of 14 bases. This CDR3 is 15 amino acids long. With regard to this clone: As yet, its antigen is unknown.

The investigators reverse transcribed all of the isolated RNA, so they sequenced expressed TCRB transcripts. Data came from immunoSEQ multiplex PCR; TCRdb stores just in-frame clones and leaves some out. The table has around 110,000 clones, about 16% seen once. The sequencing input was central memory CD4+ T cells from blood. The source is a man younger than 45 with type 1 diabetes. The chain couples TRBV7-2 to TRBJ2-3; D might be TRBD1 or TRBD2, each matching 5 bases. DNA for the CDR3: TGTGCCAGCACCTCTCCGGGGCTTAGCACAGATACGCAGTATTTT. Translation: CASTSPGLSTDTQYF.